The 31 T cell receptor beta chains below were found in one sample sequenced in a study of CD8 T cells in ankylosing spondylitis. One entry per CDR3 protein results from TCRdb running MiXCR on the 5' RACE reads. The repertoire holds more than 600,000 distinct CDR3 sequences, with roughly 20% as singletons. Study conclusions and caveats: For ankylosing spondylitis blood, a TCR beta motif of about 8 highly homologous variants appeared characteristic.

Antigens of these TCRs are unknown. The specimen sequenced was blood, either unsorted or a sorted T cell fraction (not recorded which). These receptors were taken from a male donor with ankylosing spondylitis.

The CDR3 coding sequence is TGTGCCAGCAGCCCGAAGACAGGGGGCAATCTATATGGCTACACCTTC. Translating it yields CASSPKTGGNLYGYTF. V usage is TRBV7-9 and J usage is TRBJ1-2; the match to TRBD1 covers 10 bases. There are 16 residues in the CDR3. Germline V gene data show CDR1 as SEHNR and CDR2 as FQNEAQ (reference sequence). Germline trimming cut 5 bases from V and 5 bases from J; bases unmatched to any gene: 11.

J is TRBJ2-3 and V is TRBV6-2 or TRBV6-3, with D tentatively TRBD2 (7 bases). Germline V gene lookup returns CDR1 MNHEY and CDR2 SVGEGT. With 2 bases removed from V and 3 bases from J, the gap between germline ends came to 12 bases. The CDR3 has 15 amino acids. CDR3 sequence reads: CASSYLGGGTDTQYF. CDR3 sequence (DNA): TGTGCCAGCAGTTACCTAGGGGGAGGGACAGATACGCAGTATTTT.

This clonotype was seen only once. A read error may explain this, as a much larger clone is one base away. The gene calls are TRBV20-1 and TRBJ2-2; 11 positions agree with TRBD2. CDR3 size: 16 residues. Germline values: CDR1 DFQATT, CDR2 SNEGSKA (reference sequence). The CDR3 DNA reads TGCAGTGCCCAGCGTTCTAGCGGGAGGAACACCGAGGAGCTGTTTTTT. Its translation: CSAQRSSGRNTEELFF.

The CDR3, as DNA: TGCAGTGCTAGAGCCCCATTGGGGACAGGCGTCATGAACACTGAAGCTTTCTTT. Translated, it gives CSARAPLGTGVMNTEAFF. The rearrangement links TRBV20-1 to TRBJ1-1, with TRBD1 matching over 8 bases. Germline CDR1 and CDR2: DFQATT and SNEGSKA (reference sequence). The length of the CDR3 is 18 residues. J gave up 0 bases and V 1 base, and 13 bases lay outside the gene matches.

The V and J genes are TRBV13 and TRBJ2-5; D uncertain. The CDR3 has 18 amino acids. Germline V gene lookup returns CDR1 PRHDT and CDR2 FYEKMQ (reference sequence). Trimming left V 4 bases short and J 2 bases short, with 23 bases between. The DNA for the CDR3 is TGTGCCAGCAGCTCCCCGGTCGGGCTAGAACCAGAACAAGAGACCCAGTACTTC. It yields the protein CASSSPVGLEPEQETQYF.

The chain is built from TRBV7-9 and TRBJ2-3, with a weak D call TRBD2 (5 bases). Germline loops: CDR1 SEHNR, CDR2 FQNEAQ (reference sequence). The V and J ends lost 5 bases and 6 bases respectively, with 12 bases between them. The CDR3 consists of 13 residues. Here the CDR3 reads CASSGRVEDTQYF. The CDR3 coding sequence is TGTGCCAGCAGCGGGCGGGTGGAGGATACGCAGTATTTT.

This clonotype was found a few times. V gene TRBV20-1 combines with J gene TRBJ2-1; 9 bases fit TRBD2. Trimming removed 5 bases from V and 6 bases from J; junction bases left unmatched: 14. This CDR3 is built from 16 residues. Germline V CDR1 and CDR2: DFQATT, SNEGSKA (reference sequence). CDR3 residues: CSAFEVAGVGSNEQFF. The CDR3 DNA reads TGCAGTGCTTTCGAGGTAGCGGGAGTGGGGTCCAATGAGCAGTTCTTC.

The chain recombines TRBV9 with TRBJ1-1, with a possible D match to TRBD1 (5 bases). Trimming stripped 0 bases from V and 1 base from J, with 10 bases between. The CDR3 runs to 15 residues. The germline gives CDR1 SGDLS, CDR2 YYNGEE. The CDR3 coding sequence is TGTGCCAGCAGCGTAGCCCCAGGGCCGAACACTGAAGCTTTCTTT. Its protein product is CASSVAPGPNTEAFF.

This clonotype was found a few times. The CDR3 DNA reads as TGTGCCATCAGTGGCTCTGGGGCCCAGCAGTACTTC. Amino acid sequence: CAISGSGAQQYF. The genes are TRBV10-3 and TRBJ2-7; D might be TRBD1 (5 bases). The V gene lost 4 bases and the J gene lost 8 bases, with 12 bases spanning the gap. This CDR3 has 12 amino acids. The germline gives CDR1 ENHRY, CDR2 SYGVKD.

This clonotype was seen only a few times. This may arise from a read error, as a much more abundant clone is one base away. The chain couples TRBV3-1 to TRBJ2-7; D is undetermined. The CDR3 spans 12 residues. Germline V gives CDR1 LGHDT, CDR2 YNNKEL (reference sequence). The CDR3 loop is CAISLGPLEQYF. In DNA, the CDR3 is TGTGCCATCAGCCTAGGACCCCTCGAGCAGTACTTC.

CDR3 bases: TGTGCCAGCAGCTTGCGTTCCGGTGGGAGGGCCCCCCAAGAGACCCAGTACTTC. This sequence encodes CASSLRSGGRAPQETQYF. This rearrangement joins TRBV5-4 to TRBJ2-5, with TRBD2 matching 7 bases. The CDR3 loop spans 18 amino acids. The junction had 13 bases not matched to a gene; V was cut back by 1 base and J by 1 base. Germline V gene sequence: CDR1 SGHNT, CDR2 YYREEE (reference sequence).

The CDR3 DNA follows: TGTGCCAGCAGCTTATTTGTACGGGCCACCGGCTCCTACAATGAGCAGTTCTTC. Translation gives CASSLFVRATGSYNEQFF. The chain carries TRBV11-2 and TRBJ2-1; D not certain. This CDR3 has 18 residues. From germline, CDR1 is SGHAT and CDR2 FQNNGV. With 2 bases removed from V and 0 bases from J, the gap between germline ends came to 17 bases.

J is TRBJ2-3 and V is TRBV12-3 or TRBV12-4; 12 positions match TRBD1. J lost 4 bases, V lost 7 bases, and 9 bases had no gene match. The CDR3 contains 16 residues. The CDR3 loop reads CASTIWGQGASDTQYF. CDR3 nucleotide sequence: TGTGCCAGCACCATTTGGGGACAGGGGGCATCAGATACGCAGTATTTT.

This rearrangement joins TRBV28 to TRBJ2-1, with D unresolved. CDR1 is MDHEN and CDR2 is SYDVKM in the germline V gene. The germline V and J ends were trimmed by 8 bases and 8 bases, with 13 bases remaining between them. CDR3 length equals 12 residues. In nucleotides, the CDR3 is TGTGCCAGCGGCGTCGGGTACCATGAGCAGTTCTTC. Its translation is CASGVGYHEQFF.

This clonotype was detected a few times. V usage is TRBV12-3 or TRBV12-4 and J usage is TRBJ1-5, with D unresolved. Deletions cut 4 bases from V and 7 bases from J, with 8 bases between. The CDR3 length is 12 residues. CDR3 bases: TGTGCCAGCAGTTGGGAGAGCCAGCCCCAGCATTTT. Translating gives CASSWESQPQHF.

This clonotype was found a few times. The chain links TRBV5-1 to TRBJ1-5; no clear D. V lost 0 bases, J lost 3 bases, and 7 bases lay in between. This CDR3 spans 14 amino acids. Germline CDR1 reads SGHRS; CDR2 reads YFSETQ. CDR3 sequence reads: CASSLGDNNQPQHF. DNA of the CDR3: TGCGCCAGCAGCTTGGGAGACAACAATCAGCCCCAGCATTTT.

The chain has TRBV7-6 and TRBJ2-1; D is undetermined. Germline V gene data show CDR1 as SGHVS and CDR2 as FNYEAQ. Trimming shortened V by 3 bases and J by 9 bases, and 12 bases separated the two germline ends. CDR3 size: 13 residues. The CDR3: CASSFDSRLEQFF. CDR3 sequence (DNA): TGTGCCAGCAGCTTTGACTCTCGACTTGAGCAGTTCTTC.

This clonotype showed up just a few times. CDR3 in DNA: TGCAGTGCTCCAGCGGGGGGGGAGACCCAGTACTTC. It encodes CSAPAGGETQYF. This chain joins TRBV20-1 and TRBJ2-5, with 10 positions matching TRBD2. The CDR3 spans 12 residues. Germline values: CDR1 DFQATT, CDR2 SNEGSKA (reference sequence). With V trimmed by 5 bases and J by 5 bases, 2 bases remained unmatched.

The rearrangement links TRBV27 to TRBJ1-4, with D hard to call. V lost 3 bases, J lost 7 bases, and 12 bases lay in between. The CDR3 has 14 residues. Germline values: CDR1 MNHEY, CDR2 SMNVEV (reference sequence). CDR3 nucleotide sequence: TGTGCCAGCAGTTTTGGTGCAGCAACTGAAAAACTGTTTTTT. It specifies CASSFGAATEKLFF. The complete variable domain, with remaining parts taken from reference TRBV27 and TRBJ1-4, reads EAQVTQNPRYLITVTGKKLTVTCSQNMNHEYMSWYRQDPGLGLRQIYYSMNVEVTDKGDVPEGYKVSRKEKRNFPLILESPSPNQTSLYFCASSFGAATEKLFFGSGTQLSVL.

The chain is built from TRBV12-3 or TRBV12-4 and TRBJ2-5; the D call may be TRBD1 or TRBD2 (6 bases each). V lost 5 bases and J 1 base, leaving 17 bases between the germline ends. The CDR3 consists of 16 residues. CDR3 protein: CASSTGLRGAQETQYF. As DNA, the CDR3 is TGTGCCAGCAGTACGGGGCTTAGGGGGGCCCAAGAGACCCAGTACTTC.

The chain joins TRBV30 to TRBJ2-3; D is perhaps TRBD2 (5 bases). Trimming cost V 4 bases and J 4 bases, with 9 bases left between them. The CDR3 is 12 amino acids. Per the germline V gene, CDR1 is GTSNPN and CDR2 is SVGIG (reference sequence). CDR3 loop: CAWNRAADTQYF. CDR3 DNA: TGTGCCTGGAACCGAGCGGCAGATACGCAGTATTTT. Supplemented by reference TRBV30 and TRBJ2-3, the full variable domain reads SQTIHQWPATLVQPVGSPLSLECTVEGTSNPNLYWYRQAAGRGLQLLFYSVGIGQISSEVPQNLSASRPQDRQFILSSKKLLLSDSGFYLCAWNRAADTQYFGPGTRLTVL.

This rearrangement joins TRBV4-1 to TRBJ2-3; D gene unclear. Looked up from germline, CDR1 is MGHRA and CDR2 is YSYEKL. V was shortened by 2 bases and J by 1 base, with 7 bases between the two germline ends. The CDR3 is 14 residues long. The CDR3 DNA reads TGCGCCAGCAGCCAAAACTGGGGCACAGATACGCAGTATTTT. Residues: CASSQNWGTDTQYF.

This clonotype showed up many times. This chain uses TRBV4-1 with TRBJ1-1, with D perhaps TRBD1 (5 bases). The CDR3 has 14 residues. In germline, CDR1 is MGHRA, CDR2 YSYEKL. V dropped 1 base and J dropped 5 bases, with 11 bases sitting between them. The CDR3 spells CASSQGVGGTEAFF. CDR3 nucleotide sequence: TGCGCCAGCAGCCAAGGCGTCGGGGGGACTGAAGCTTTCTTT.

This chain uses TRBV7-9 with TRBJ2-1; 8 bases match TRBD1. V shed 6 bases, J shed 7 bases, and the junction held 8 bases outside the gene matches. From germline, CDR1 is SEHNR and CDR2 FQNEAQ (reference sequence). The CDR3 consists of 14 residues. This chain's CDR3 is CASRQDRDANEQFF. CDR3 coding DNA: TGTGCCAGCAGACAGGACAGGGACGCAAATGAGCAGTTCTTC. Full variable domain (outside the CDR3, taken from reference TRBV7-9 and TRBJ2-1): DTGVSQNPRHKITKRGQNVTFRCDPISEHNRLYWYRQTLGQGPEFLTYFQNEAQLEKSRLLSDRFSAERPKGSFSTLEIQRTEQGDSAMYLCASRQDRDANEQFFGPGTRLTVL.

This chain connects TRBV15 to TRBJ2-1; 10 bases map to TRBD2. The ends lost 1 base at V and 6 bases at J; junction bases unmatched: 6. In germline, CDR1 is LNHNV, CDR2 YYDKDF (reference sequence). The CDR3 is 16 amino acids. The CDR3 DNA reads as TGTGCCACCAGCAGAGCTAGCGGGGGCTACGTCAATGAGCAGTTCTTC. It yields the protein CATSRASGGYVNEQFF.

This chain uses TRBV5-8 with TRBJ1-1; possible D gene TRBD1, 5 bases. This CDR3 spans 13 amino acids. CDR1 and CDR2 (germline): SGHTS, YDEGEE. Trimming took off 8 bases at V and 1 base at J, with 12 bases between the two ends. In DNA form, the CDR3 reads TGTGCCAGAGGCCAACAGGAGAACACTGAAGCTTTCTTT. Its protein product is CARGQQENTEAFF.

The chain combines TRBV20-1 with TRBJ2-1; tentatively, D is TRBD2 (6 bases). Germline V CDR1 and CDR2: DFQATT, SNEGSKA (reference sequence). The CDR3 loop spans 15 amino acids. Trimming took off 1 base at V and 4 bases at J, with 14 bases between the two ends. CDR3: CSARVRAGPYNEQFF. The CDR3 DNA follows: TGCAGTGCTAGAGTAAGGGCGGGACCATACAATGAGCAGTTCTTC.

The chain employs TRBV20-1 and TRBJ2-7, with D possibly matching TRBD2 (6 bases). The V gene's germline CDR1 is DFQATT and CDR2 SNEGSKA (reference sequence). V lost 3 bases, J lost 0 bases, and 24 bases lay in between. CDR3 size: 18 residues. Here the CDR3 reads CSASQQGSPGESSYEQYF. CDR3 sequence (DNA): TGCAGTGCTAGTCAGCAAGGGTCGCCGGGGGAAAGCTCCTACGAGCAGTACTTC.

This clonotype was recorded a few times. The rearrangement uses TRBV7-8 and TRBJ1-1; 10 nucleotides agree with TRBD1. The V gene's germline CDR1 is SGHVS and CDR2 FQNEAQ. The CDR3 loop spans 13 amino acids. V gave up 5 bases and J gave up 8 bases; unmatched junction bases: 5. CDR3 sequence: CASSHLGQGEAFF. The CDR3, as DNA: TGTGCCAGCAGCCACCTGGGACAGGGGGAAGCTTTCTTT.

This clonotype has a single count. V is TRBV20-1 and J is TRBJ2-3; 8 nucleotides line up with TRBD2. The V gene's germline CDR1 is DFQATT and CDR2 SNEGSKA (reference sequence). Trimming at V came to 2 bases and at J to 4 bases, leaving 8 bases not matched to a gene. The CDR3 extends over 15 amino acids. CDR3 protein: CSARLASGRSDTQYF. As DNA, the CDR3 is TGCAGTGCTAGACTAGCTAGCGGGCGGTCAGATACGCAGTATTTT.

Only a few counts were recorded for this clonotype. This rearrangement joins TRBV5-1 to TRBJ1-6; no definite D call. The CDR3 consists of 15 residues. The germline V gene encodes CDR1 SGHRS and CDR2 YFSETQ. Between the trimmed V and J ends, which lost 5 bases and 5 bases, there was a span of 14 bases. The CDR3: CASRGEAMNNSPLHF. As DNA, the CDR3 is TGCGCCAGCAGAGGAGAAGCCATGAATAATTCACCCCTCCACTTT. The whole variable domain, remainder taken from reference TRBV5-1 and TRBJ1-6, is KAGVTQTPRYLIKTRGQQVTLSCSPISGHRSVSWYQQTPGQGLQFLFEYFSETQRNKGNFPGRFSGRQFSNSRSEMNVSTLELGDSALYLCASRGEAMNNSPLHFGNGTRLTVT.